The clone carrying this T cell receptor beta chain was detected only once. Its antigen is not known. This sample stems from a study of cytomegalovirus exposure and HLA in healthy donors. At the level of the study: Researchers found that about four fifths of just under 400 genotyped donors fell within the Caucasian-associated ancestry cluster.

This CDR3 is 13 amino acids long. From germline, CDR1 is SGHTS and CDR2 YDEGEE. Whole-study findings and limits: Later analysis indicated greater clonal expansion among HLA-associated TCR beta chains than among equally common other chains. A few chains linked to CMV were shown in vitro to be specific for CMV antigens. The study designated 164 TCR beta chains cytomegalovirus-associated.

60 Vbeta and 13 Jbeta primers were used in PCR. Here immunoSEQ multiplex PCR was the method, and the copy in TCRdb shows in-frame clones only, minus some. The table has some 67,000 clones, more than 80% seen once. The sequenced sample was PBMCs. This sequence originates from a young woman in good health and CMV-seronegative. The V gene is TRBV5-8, the J gene TRBJ2-5; D possibly corresponds to TRBD1 (5 bases). The closer fit of TRBJ2-7 to the DNA end suggests the J call may be wrong. CDR3: CASSLRTIYEQYF. The CDR3 DNA is TGTGCCAGCAGCTTAAGGACAATTTACGAGCAGTACTTC.